This record looks at one T cell receptor (beta chain) sequence and its context. Its specificity is not known. This CDR3 has 15 amino acids. J was trimmed by 1 base and V by 2 bases; bases with no gene match: 2. CDR1 and CDR2 (germline): SGHRS, YFSETQ. PCR involved 60 Vbeta and 13 Jbeta primers. Assay used: immunoSEQ multiplex PCR; TCRdb lists only in-frame clones, some missing. Of roughly 150,000 clones in the sample, approximately 77% were seen once. The sample originates from a study of cytomegalovirus exposure and HLA in healthy donors. Turning to the study itself: Early release data held 85 million or so unique TCRs from HLA-typed donors. Study results and limitations: Listed as cytomegalovirus-associated were approximately 160 TCR beta chains.

The chain combines TRBV5-1 with TRBJ2-2, with 7 bases lining up with TRBD2. The material sequenced was PBMCs. The sequence derives from a man between 18 and 29 years old in good health and CMV-seronegative. CDR3 residues: CASSFQRENTGELFF. The CDR3 region has the DNA TGCGCCAGCAGCTTCCAGCGGGAGAACACCGGGGAGCTGTTTTTT.